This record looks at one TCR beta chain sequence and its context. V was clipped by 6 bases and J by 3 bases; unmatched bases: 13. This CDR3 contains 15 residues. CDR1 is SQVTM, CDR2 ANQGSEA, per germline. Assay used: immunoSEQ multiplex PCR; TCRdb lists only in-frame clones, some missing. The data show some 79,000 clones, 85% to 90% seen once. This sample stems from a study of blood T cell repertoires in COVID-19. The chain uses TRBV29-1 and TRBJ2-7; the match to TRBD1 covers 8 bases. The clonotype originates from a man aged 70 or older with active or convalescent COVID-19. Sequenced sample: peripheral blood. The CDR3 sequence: CSVELRGQANYEQYF. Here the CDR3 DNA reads TGCAGCGTAGAACTTCGGGGACAGGCCAACTACGAGCAGTACTTC.